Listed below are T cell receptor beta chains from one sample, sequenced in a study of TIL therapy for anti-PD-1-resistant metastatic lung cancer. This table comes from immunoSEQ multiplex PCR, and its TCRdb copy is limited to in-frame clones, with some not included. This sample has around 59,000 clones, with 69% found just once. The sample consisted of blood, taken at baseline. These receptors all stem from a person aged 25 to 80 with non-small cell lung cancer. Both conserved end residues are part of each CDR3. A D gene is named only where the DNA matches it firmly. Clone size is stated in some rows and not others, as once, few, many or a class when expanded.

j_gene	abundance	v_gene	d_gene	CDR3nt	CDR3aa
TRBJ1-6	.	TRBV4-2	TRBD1	TGTGCCAGCAGCCAAGGAGTCCCGGGACAGGGAAATTTGGATTCACCCCTCCACTTT	CASSQGVPGQGNLDSPLHF
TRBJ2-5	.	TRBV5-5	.	TGTGCCAGCAGCTTGGGGTCCTCCCAGGAGACCCAGTACTTC	CASSLGSSQETQYF
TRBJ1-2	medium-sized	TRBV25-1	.	TGTGCCAGCAATCAAGACCGGGAGGGGGTGGATGGCTACACCTTC	CASNQDREGVDGYTF
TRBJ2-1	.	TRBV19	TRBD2	TGTGCCAGTAGGGCCCTCGGACAGACGCGGACTAGCGGGAGGGATCGCCTAAAGGAGCAGTTCTTC	CASRALGQTRTSGRDRLKEQFF
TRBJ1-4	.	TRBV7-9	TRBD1	TGTGCCAGCAGCTTAGACACAGGGGGTACTAATGAAAAACTGTTTTTT	CASSLDTGGTNEKLFF
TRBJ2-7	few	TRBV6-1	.	TGTGCCAGCAGTGAATGGGCGGGCATTTCCTACGAGCAGTACTTC	CASSEWAGISYEQYF
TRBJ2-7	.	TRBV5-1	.	TGCGCCAGCAGCTTGGGACAGCCGGGGTCCTACGAGCAGTACTTC	CASSLGQPGSYEQYF
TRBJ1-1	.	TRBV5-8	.	TGTGCCAGCAGCTTGGCCGAGAACACTGAAGCTTTCTTT	CASSLAENTEAFF
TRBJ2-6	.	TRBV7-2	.	TGTGCCAGCAGCTTAAGAGGGGGTGGGGCCAACGTCCTGACTTTC	CASSLRGGGANVLTF
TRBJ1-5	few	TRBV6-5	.	TGTGCCAGCAGTTTCACTGGGCCGTATAGCAATCAGCCCCAGCATTTT	CASSFTGPYSNQPQHF
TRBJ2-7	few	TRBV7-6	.	TGTGCCAGCAGCTTAGCACCCATCGGATCGGGCCAAAGCTCCTACGAGCAGTACTTC	CASSLAPIGSGQSSYEQYF
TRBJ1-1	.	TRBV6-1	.	TGTGCCAGCAGGGTCTTCGGGGTCGGGACTGAAGCTTTCTTT	CASRVFGVGTEAFF
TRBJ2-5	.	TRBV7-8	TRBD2	TGTGCCAGCAGCCGGGGGGGGGCTCGGGAGACCCAGTACTTC	CASSRGGARETQYF
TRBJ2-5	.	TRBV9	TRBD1	TGTGCCAGCAGCCCTCGGGACAGCAGCCAAGAGACCCAGTACTTC	CASSPRDSSQETQYF
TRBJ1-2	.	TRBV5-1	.	TGCGCCAGCAATTCGGACGGCTCTATGGGCTACACCTTC	CASNSDGSMGYTF
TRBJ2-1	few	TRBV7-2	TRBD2	TGTGCCAGCAGCTCTAGCGGTGGGAATGAGCAGTTCTTC	CASSSSGGNEQFF
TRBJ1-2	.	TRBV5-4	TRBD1	TGTGCCAGCAGCTTGCGGCAGGGGGTTTATGGCTACACCTTC	CASSLRQGVYGYTF
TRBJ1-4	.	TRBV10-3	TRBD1	TGTGCCATCAGTGAAGGGACAGGGGTTGAAAAACTGTTTTTT	CAISEGTGVEKLFF
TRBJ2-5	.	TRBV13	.	TGTGCCAGTAGCATCACTAGCTGGGCGGAGACCCAGTACTTC	CASSITSWAETQYF
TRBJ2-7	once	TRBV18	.	TGTGCCAGCTCACCGGGCAGCAACTACGAGCAGTACTTC	CASSPGSNYEQYF
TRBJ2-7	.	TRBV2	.	TGTGCCAGCAGTGGGACTGGCTACGAGCAGTACTTC	CASSGTGYEQYF
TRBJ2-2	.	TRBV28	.	TGTGCCAGCAGCGACTGGAGCACCGGGGAGCTGTTTTTT	CASSDWSTGELFF
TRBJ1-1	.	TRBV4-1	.	TGCGCCAGCAGCCAGAGACAGATAACTGAAGCTTTCTTT	CASSQRQITEAFF
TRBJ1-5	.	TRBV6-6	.	TGTGCCAGCAGGACCGGGGCATCCGATAGCAATCAGCCCCAGCATTTT	CASRTGASDSNQPQHF
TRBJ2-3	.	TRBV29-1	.	TGCAGCGTTGGTGGGTCAGGGGATACGCAGTATTTT	CSVGGSGDTQYF
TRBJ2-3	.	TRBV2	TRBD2	TGTGCCAGCAGTTTAGGACTAGCGGGAGCGACAGATACGCAGTATTTT	CASSLGLAGATDTQYF
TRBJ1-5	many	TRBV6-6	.	TGTGCCAGCAGTTTACCCCCAGAGCCCCAGCATTTT	CASSLPPEPQHF
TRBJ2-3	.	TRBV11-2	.	TGTGCCAGCAGCTTAGTCTCGACGGGGTATAAGCCAGATACGCAGTATTTT	CASSLVSTGYKPDTQYF
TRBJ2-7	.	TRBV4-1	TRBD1	TGCGCCAGCAGCCACGAGGACAGGGGCTCCTACGAGCAGTACTTC	CASSHEDRGSYEQYF